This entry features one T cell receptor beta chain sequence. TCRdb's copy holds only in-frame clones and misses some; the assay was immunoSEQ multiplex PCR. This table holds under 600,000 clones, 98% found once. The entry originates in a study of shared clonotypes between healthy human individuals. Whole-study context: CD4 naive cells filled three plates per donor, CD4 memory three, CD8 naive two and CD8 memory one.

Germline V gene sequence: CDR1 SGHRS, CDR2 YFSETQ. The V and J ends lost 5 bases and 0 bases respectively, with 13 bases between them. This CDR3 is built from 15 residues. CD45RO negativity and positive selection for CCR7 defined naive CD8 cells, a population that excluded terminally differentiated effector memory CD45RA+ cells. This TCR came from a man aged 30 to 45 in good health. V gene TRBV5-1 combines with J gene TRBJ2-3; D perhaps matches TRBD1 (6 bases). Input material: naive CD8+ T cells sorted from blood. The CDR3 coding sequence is TGCGCCAGCAGTCTTGGGACAACTAGCACAGATACGCAGTATTTT. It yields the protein CASSLGTTSTDTQYF.